Listed below are T cell receptor beta chains from one sample, sequenced in a study of cytomegalovirus exposure and HLA in healthy donors. Some clones are missing from TCRdb's copy, which holds only in-frame ones; the method was immunoSEQ multiplex PCR. In the table there are 120,000 to 150,000 clones, about 72% of which are singletons. The sequenced sample consisted of PBMCs. All receptors derive from a man between 35 and 55 years old in good health and CMV-seronegative. Each CDR3 is given with its conserved first and last residue. The D gene is left open where the match is weak. Clone size appears in some rows only: once, few, many, or a class for an expanded clone.

J gene: TRBJ2-5; D gene: TRBD2; V gene: TRBV7-7; clone size: few; CDR3 DNA: TGTGCCAGCAGGGTAGCGGGGGAAGAGACCCAGTACTTC; CDR3 protein: CASRVAGEETQYF
J gene: TRBJ2-1; D gene: TRBD2; V gene: TRBV9; clone size: few; CDR3 DNA: TGTGCCAGCAGCACCGAGTCTAGCGGGAGTTATGAGCAGTTCTTC; CDR3 protein: CASSTESSGSYEQFF
J gene: TRBJ2-2; D gene: NA; V gene: TRBV4-1; clone size: NA; CDR3 DNA: TGCGCCAGCAGCCAAGACTTGCCCCACAGGAGGGCCGGGGAGCTGTTTTTT; CDR3 protein: CASSQDLPHRRAGELFF
J gene: TRBJ2-7; D gene: TRBD2; V gene: TRBV6-6; clone size: NA; CDR3 DNA: TGTGCCAGCAGTCACTTTACTAGCGGGGACTACGAGCAGTACTTC; CDR3 protein: CASSHFTSGDYEQYF
J gene: TRBJ1-6; D gene: TRBD1; V gene: TRBV18; clone size: few; CDR3 DNA: TGTGCCAGCTCACCAGACCGGGACAGGAATTCACCCCTCCACTTT; CDR3 protein: CASSPDRDRNSPLHF
J gene: TRBJ2-7; D gene: NA; V gene: TRBV28; clone size: NA; CDR3 DNA: TGTGCCAGCAGTTTTCGTCGGGACTCCACCTCAGAGCAGTACTTC; CDR3 protein: CASSFRRDSTSEQYF
J gene: TRBJ2-7; D gene: TRBD1; V gene: TRBV9; clone size: NA; CDR3 DNA: TGTGCCAGCAGCCTGACAGGGACCCCGGTCGAGCAGTACTTC; CDR3 protein: CASSLTGTPVEQYF
J gene: TRBJ1-6; D gene: NA; V gene: TRBV9; clone size: NA; CDR3 DNA: TGTGCCAGCAGCTCCCGGGGGGGGCAGTCACCCCTCCACTTT; CDR3 protein: CASSSRGGQSPLHF
J gene: TRBJ2-3; D gene: TRBD2; V gene: TRBV5-1; clone size: NA; CDR3 DNA: TGCGCCAGCAGCTTGGCCCTAGCGGGATCTAGCACAGATACGCAGTATTTT; CDR3 protein: CASSLALAGSSTDTQYF
J gene: TRBJ2-7; D gene: NA; V gene: TRBV19; clone size: NA; CDR3 DNA: TGTGCCAGTAGTATTTTCGCAGGTTCACATCACCTGTCCGACGAGCAGTACTTC; CDR3 protein: CASSIFAGSHHLSDEQYF
J gene: TRBJ2-7; D gene: TRBD1; V gene: TRBV27; clone size: NA; CDR3 DNA: TGTGCCAGCAGTCCGAACAGGGGGCTCTACGAGCAGTACTTC; CDR3 protein: CASSPNRGLYEQYF
J gene: TRBJ1-2; D gene: NA; V gene: TRBV13; clone size: NA; CDR3 DNA: TGTGCCAGCAGCCCTGGAGTCTATGGCTACACCTTC; CDR3 protein: CASSPGVYGYTF
J gene: TRBJ2-1; D gene: NA; V gene: TRBV7-2; clone size: NA; CDR3 DNA: TGTGCCAGCAGCCTCGAGGGTTGGGGTCCGGGATACAATGAGCAGTTCTTC; CDR3 protein: CASSLEGWGPGYNEQFF
J gene: TRBJ1-1; D gene: TRBD1; V gene: TRBV5-1; clone size: NA; CDR3 DNA: TGCGCCAGCAGCTTGGAGGGGGCGCGCGGCACTGAAGCTTTCTTT; CDR3 protein: CASSLEGARGTEAFF
J gene: TRBJ2-7; D gene: NA; V gene: TRBV6-1; clone size: NA; CDR3 DNA: TGTGCCAGCAGCCACTACGAGCAGTACTTC; CDR3 protein: CASSHYEQYF
J gene: TRBJ2-7; D gene: NA; V gene: TRBV6-5; clone size: once; CDR3 DNA: TGTGCCAGCAGTTCCCCCAGAACAGGGTTCTACGAGCAGTACTTC; CDR3 protein: CASSSPRTGFYEQYF
J gene: TRBJ2-1; D gene: TRBD1; V gene: TRBV28; clone size: NA; CDR3 DNA: TGTGCCAGCAGTGCTCCGGGACAGGGTTCGAATGAGCAGTTCTTC; CDR3 protein: CASSAPGQGSNEQFF
J gene: TRBJ2-2; D gene: TRBD2; V gene: TRBV6-4; clone size: NA; CDR3 DNA: TGTGCCAGCAGTCCCGGGACTAGCGGGGGTCACGGGGAGCTGTTTTTT; CDR3 protein: CASSPGTSGGHGELFF
J gene: TRBJ1-4; D gene: NA; V gene: TRBV7-2; clone size: NA; CDR3 DNA: TGTGCCAGCAGCCCCAGGCAGGGCGGAGTAAATGAAAAACTGTTTTTT; CDR3 protein: CASSPRQGGVNEKLFF
J gene: TRBJ2-5; D gene: NA; V gene: TRBV4-2; clone size: NA; CDR3 DNA: TGTGCCAGCAGCCAAGATCGGGGGCGGGGGTCTAACGGGGACCAGTACTTC; CDR3 protein: CASSQDRGRGSNGDQYF